Each of the 29 T cell receptor beta chains below was sequenced from the same sample in a study of neurological immune-mediated disorders. TCRdb re-derived calls from the 5' RACE reads in MiXCR, one entry per CDR3 protein. In the table there are some 87,000 distinct CDR3 sequences, about 13% of which are singletons. Time point: longitudinal time-point 2. Sequences were obtained from PBMCs. These receptors all stem from a female donor with HTLV-1-associated myelopathy (HAM/TSP).

At least ten counts were recorded for this clonotype. The chain couples TRBV29-1 to TRBJ2-1; possibly TRBD2 for D (11 bases). Germline CDR1 reads SQVTM; CDR2 reads ANQGSEA. The V end lost 6 bases, the J end lost 7 bases, and 31 bases lay between the germline ends. The CDR3 is 18 amino acids. CDR3 in DNA: TGCAGCGTCGATCGGTCCCGGGACAGGGGACTAGCGGTTAATGAGCAGTTCTTC. Its translation is CSVDRSRDRGLAVNEQFF.

This clonotype was recorded a few times. V is TRBV27 and J is TRBJ2-1; D tentatively reads TRBD1 or TRBD2 (5 bases each). Germline CDR1 reads MNHEY; CDR2 reads SMNVEV (reference sequence). This CDR3 has 13 amino acids. Trimming took off 1 base at V and 7 bases at J, with 8 bases between the two ends. DNA for the CDR3: TGTGCCAGCAGTTTATACGGGGCGAATGAGCAGTTCTTC. Its translation: CASSLYGANEQFF.

This clonotype was counted ten times or more. This chain joins TRBV7-8 and TRBJ2-6; possibly TRBD1 for D (5 bases). Per germline, CDR1 SGHVS and CDR2 FQNEAQ. The CDR3 totals 15 residues. V lost 3 bases and J lost 2, with 8 bases in between. CDR3 DNA sequence: TGTGCCAGCAGCTTGGTAGGGGCTGGGGCCAACGTCCTGACTTTC. Its protein product is CASSLVGAGANVLTF.

The chain uses TRBV2 and TRBJ2-7; maybe TRBD2 (5 bases). Germline V gene lookup returns CDR1 SNHLY and CDR2 FYNNEI. Deletions cut 2 bases from V and 3 bases from J, with 17 bases between. CDR3 length: 16 amino acids. The CDR3 here is CASSEISRAANYEQYF. The CDR3 DNA sequence: TGTGCCAGCAGTGAAATCTCGCGGGCAGCGAACTACGAGCAGTACTTC.

This clonotype was recorded a few times. Possible read error: a much larger clone is one base away. The CDR3 DNA reads as TGTGCCAGCAGTGAACATAGACTCCCCACAGATACGCAGTATTTT. Its protein product is CASSEHRLPTDTQYF. The chain carries TRBV6-1 and TRBJ2-3; D uncertain. The germline CDR1 and CDR2 sequences are MNHNS and SASEGT. Between the trimmed V and J ends, which lost 2 bases and 2 bases, there was a span of 11 bases. The CDR3 has 15 residues.

This clonotype was observed many times. CDR3 bases: TGTGCCAGCAGCTTCCGGGACCTATCCTACGAGCAGTACTTC. Residues: CASSFRDLSYEQYF. The V and J genes are TRBV9 and TRBJ2-7, with D possibly being TRBD1 or TRBD2 (5 bases each). Deletions cut 4 bases from V and 1 base from J, with 12 bases between. Germline values: CDR1 SGDLS, CDR2 YYNGEE. This CDR3 has 14 amino acids.

This clonotype appeared many times. The V call is TRBV4-1, the J call TRBJ2-3; tentatively, D is TRBD2 (6 bases). In germline, CDR1 is MGHRA, CDR2 YSYEKL. The V end lost 0 bases, the J end lost 2 bases, and 24 bases lay between the germline ends. This CDR3 is built from 20 residues. The CDR3 sequence: CASSQDPGRGVLRLTDTQYF. DNA for the CDR3: TGCGCCAGCAGCCAAGATCCGGGTCGCGGGGTACTCCGCCTCACAGATACGCAGTATTTT.

This clonotype was observed many times. The chain combines TRBV15 with TRBJ1-1, with no clear D. The germline gives CDR1 LNHNV, CDR2 YYDKDF (reference sequence). The CDR3 extends over 15 amino acids. With 0 bases removed from V and 4 bases from J, the gap between germline ends came to 12 bases. In nucleotides, the CDR3 is TGTGCCACCAGCAGAGATGGGGAGGGTCGCACTGAAGCTTTCTTT. Translation: CATSRDGEGRTEAFF.

This clonotype was detected ten times or more. V gene TRBV20-1 combines with J gene TRBJ2-7, with 12 nucleotides matching TRBD2. Per the germline V gene, CDR1 is DFQATT and CDR2 is SNEGSKA (reference sequence). V was clipped by 3 bases and J by 4 bases; unmatched bases: 7. This CDR3 region has 15 residues. The CDR3 bases are TGCAGTGCTAGCCCGAGGACTAGCGGGATTTACGAGCAGTACTTC. Translation: CSASPRTSGIYEQYF.

This clonotype was seen many times. V and J are TRBV9 and TRBJ2-3; perhaps TRBD1 as D (6 bases). CDR1 and CDR2 from the germline V gene are SGDLS and YYNGEE. V was trimmed by 7 bases and J by 10 bases, leaving 25 bases between them. This CDR3 is 15 amino acids long. The CDR3, as DNA: TGTGCCAGCGGACGACAGGACCTTAAAAAGGGGCCGCAGTATTTT. Translated: CASGRQDLKKGPQYF.

This clonotype was observed a few times. The rearrangement uses TRBV7-2 and TRBJ2-7; TRBD2 might be the D (6 bases). Germline assignment: CDR1 SGHTA and CDR2 FQGNSA. CDR3 size: 13 residues. The V gene lost 1 base and the J gene lost 5 bases, with 9 bases spanning the gap. The CDR3 DNA reads TGTGCCAGCAGCTTAGAACGGGGGAACGAGCAGTACTTC. Translation: CASSLERGNEQYF.

The chain combines TRBV20-1 with TRBJ2-7, with TRBD2 matching over 7 bases. CDR1 is DFQATT and CDR2 is SNEGSKA in the germline V gene (reference sequence). V lost 1 base, J lost 6 bases, and 0 bases stayed unmatched. The CDR3 is made up of 11 amino acids. The CDR3 region has the DNA TGCAGTGCTAGAGGCGGGGGCGAGCAGTACTTC. As protein: CSARGGGEQYF.

This clonotype was detected ten times or more. The chain is built from TRBV5-1 and TRBJ1-5; 10 nucleotides agree with TRBD1. J lost 7 bases, V lost 4 bases, and 8 bases had no gene match. The CDR3 spans 15 residues. In germline, CDR1 is SGHRS, CDR2 YFSETQ. The CDR3 is CASSPSGQGGQPQHF. The CDR3 DNA sequence: TGCGCCAGCAGCCCCAGTGGACAGGGGGGACAGCCCCAGCATTTT.

This chain links TRBV5-1 with TRBJ2-1; D gene unclear. The CDR3 length is 14 residues. Between the trimmed V and J ends, which lost 0 bases and 6 bases, there was a span of 10 bases. From germline, CDR1 is SGHRS and CDR2 YFSETQ. The CDR3: CASSLVNRANEQFF. In DNA form, the CDR3 reads TGCGCCAGCAGCTTGGTTAACCGGGCCAATGAGCAGTTCTTC.

The V call is TRBV6-6, the J call TRBJ1-4; TRBD1 agrees at 9 bases. The V segment lost 5 bases and the J segment 5 bases; nucleotides outside the gene matches: 3. This CDR3 spans 14 amino acids. Germline CDR1 MNHNY, CDR2 SVGAGI (reference sequence). This CDR3 reads CASSRGTGNEKLFF. For the CDR3, the DNA is TGTGCCAGCAGTCGCGGGACAGGGAATGAAAAACTGTTTTTT.

Only a few counts were recorded for this clonotype. The genes are TRBV10-3 and TRBJ2-1; the match to TRBD2 covers 12 bases. CDR1 is ENHRY and CDR2 is SYGVKD in the germline V gene. This CDR3 spans 15 amino acids. The junction had 3 bases not matched to a gene; V was cut back by 4 bases and J by 5 bases. The CDR3 coding sequence is TGTGCCATCAGTGGGACTAGCGGGGCTGACAATGAGCAGTTCTTC. This encodes CAISGTSGADNEQFF.

This clonotype was counted many times. The chain employs TRBV5-1 and TRBJ2-7, with 9 nucleotides matching TRBD1. Germline loops: CDR1 SGHRS, CDR2 YFSETQ. This CDR3 has 14 residues. V was pared by 3 bases and J by 3 bases, with 4 bases of the junction left unmatched. The DNA for the CDR3 is TGCGCCAGCAGCTCCGCGGACAGGGGCTACGAGCAGTACTTC. This encodes CASSSADRGYEQYF.

The chain links TRBV18 to TRBJ2-7; tentatively, D is TRBD1 (6 bases). Per germline, CDR1 KGHSH and CDR2 LQKENI. The germline V and J ends were trimmed by 3 bases and 1 base, with 10 bases remaining between them. The CDR3 loop spans 14 amino acids. DNA for the CDR3: TGTGCCAGCTCACCTTCCGGACAGTCCTACGAGCAGTACTTC. This translates into CASSPSGQSYEQYF.

This clonotype appeared many times. The V call is TRBV20-1, the J call TRBJ2-1; 9 nucleotides line up with TRBD2. The CDR3 contains 16 residues. V trimming: 3 bases; J trimming: 2 bases; junction bases outside the gene matches: 8. Germline V gene data show CDR1 as DFQATT and CDR2 as SNEGSKA (reference sequence). CDR3: CSARDISGGTYNEQFF. The CDR3 nucleotides read TGCAGTGCTAGGGATATAAGCGGGGGGACCTACAATGAGCAGTTCTTC.

Regarding this clonotype: An end of the junction differs from the germline gene, which may be a read error. This chain links TRBV5-1 with TRBJ2-2; D call uncertain. The length of the CDR3 is 15 residues. CDR1 and CDR2 from the germline V gene are SGHRS and YFSETQ. CDR3 nucleotide sequence: TGCGCCATCAGCTTGATGCAGGTAGGGACCGGGGAGCTGTTTTTT. This codes for CAISLMQVGTGELFF.

This clonotype was observed a handful of times. This chain joins TRBV12-3 or TRBV12-4 and TRBJ1-1, with D perhaps TRBD1 (5 bases). Trimming left V 0 bases short and J 10 bases short, with 15 bases between. This CDR3 comprises 14 residues. The CDR3 protein is CASSLAGWGGGAFF. DNA for the CDR3: TGTGCCAGCAGTTTAGCGGGGTGGGGGGGAGGAGCTTTCTTT.

The sample holds a few counts of this clonotype. The rearrangement links TRBV5-1 to TRBJ2-7; D assignment may be TRBD1 or TRBD2 (5 bases each). The CDR3 extends over 13 amino acids. V gave up 7 bases and J gave up 2 bases, with 13 bases separating them. CDR1 SGHRS and CDR2 YFSETQ come from the germline V gene. CDR3 bases: TGCGCCAGCGCGGCAGGGAGAACCTACGAGCAGTACTTC. Protein product: CASAAGRTYEQYF.

There are many counts of this clonotype. V and J are TRBV4-1 and TRBJ2-7; D not resolved. This CDR3 is 16 amino acids long. CDR1 is MGHRA, CDR2 YSYEKL, per germline. V was trimmed by 0 bases and J by 3 bases, leaving 15 bases between them. The CDR3 DNA reads as TGCGCCAGCAGCCAAGAAGTAGGGTCTCTACTCTACGAGCAGTACTTC. Translating gives CASSQEVGSLLYEQYF.

Many counts were recorded for this clonotype. In DNA, the CDR3 is TGTGCCAGCAGCCCCGACAGGTCCGTGCATGAGCAGTTCTTC. Amino acids: CASSPDRSVHEQFF. The chain links TRBV7-9 to TRBJ2-1; D is perhaps TRBD1 (6 bases). CDR1 SEHNR and CDR2 FQNEAQ come from the germline V gene (reference sequence). V lost 5 bases and J lost 8, with 16 bases in between. The CDR3 contains 14 residues.

The table lists this clonotype with many counts. This chain links TRBV20-1 with TRBJ2-1, with a tentative D call TRBD2 (7 bases). This CDR3 contains 16 residues. Trimming left V 0 bases short and J 4 bases short, with 16 bases between. Germline lookup yields CDR1 DFQATT and CDR2 SNEGSKA (reference sequence). The CDR3 spells CSARDRGGGRYNEQFF. The CDR3 region has the DNA TGCAGTGCTAGAGACCGGGGCGGGGGCCGTTACAATGAGCAGTTCTTC.

This clonotype showed up many times. The chain recombines TRBV5-1 with TRBJ2-1; D might be TRBD2 (6 bases). The CDR3 covers 16 residues. Looked up from germline, CDR1 is SGHRS and CDR2 is YFSETQ. Trimming stripped 0 bases from V and 3 bases from J, with 13 bases between. CDR3 amino acids: CASSLGGSGRYNEQFF. The CDR3 DNA reads as TGCGCCAGCAGCTTGGGGGGTAGCGGCCGCTACAATGAGCAGTTCTTC.

This clonotype was found a few times. The rearrangement uses TRBV20-1 and TRBJ2-3, with D possibly being TRBD2 (7 bases). V was trimmed by 1 base and J by 0 bases, leaving 11 bases between them. The CDR3 has 15 residues. Germline V lookup: CDR1 DFQATT, CDR2 SNEGSKA (reference sequence). The CDR3 sequence is CSARGGGGSTDTQYF. In DNA, the CDR3 is TGCAGTGCTAGAGGGGGAGGGGGAAGCACAGATACGCAGTATTTT.

This clonotype appeared many times. The junction and the germline gene differ at one end; a read error may be behind it. The J gene is TRBJ1-5, the V gene TRBV28; tentative D call: TRBD1 (5 bases). The CDR3 consists of 15 residues. Germline V lookup: CDR1 MDHEN, CDR2 SYDVKM. The CDR3 DNA sequence: TGTGCCAGCAGAGATACGGGACCGTTTAGCAAGCCTCAGCATTTT. Its protein is CASRDTGPFSKPQHF.

In this sample, this clonotype turned up many times. The chain carries TRBV6-6 and TRBJ2-5; D uncertain. Germline loops: CDR1 MNHNY, CDR2 SVGAGI (reference sequence). This CDR3 contains 15 residues. Trimming pared 6 bases from V and 5 bases from J, leaving 19 bases between. For the CDR3, the DNA is TGTGCCAGCAGCCCCCGCCTAAAGCCCTGGGAGACCCAGTACTTC. This sequence encodes CASSPRLKPWETQYF.